A selection of T cell receptor beta chains follows, all from one sample in a study of beta chain features in type 1 diabetes. Profiling relied on immunoSEQ multiplex PCR, and the TCRdb table lists in-frame clones only, not all of them. The data show fewer than 350,000 clones, roughly a fifth seen once. The sample consisted of naive CD4+ T cells from blood. The receptor set was obtained from a woman younger than 30 in good health. CDR3s include the opening cysteine and the closing phenylalanine or tryptophan. Fields, in order: CDR3 protein, CDR3 DNA, J gene, clone size, CDR3 length, D gene, V gene. D genes are given only for firm matches. Only some rows state a clone size, as once, few, many or a class for expanded clones.

cdr3_aa: CASSQAPGQGAYEQYF; cdr3_nt: TGCGCCAGCAGCCAAGCCCCGGGACAGGGTGCCTACGAGCAGTACTTC; j_call: TRBJ2-7; clone_size: few; cdr3_length: 16; d_call: TRBD1; v_call: TRBV4-1
cdr3_aa: CASSQEDRDNYGYTF; cdr3_nt: TGCGCCAGCAGCCAAGAGGACAGGGACAACTATGGCTACACCTTC; j_call: TRBJ1-2; clone_size: NA; cdr3_length: 15; d_call: TRBD1; v_call: TRBV4-1
cdr3_aa: CASSQGSPLHF; cdr3_nt: TGCGCCAGCAGCCAGGGCTCACCCCTCCACTTT; j_call: TRBJ1-6; clone_size: few; cdr3_length: 11; d_call: NA; v_call: TRBV4-1
cdr3_aa: CASSIAGAAVYNEQFF; cdr3_nt: TGTGCCAGTAGTATCGCGGGGGCTGCGGTCTACAATGAGCAGTTCTTC; j_call: TRBJ2-1; clone_size: few; cdr3_length: 16; d_call: NA; v_call: TRBV19
cdr3_aa: CASSLFVSGANVLTF; cdr3_nt: TGTGCCAGCTCACTCTTTGTCTCTGGGGCCAACGTCCTGACTTTC; j_call: TRBJ2-6; clone_size: NA; cdr3_length: 15; d_call: NA; v_call: TRBV18
cdr3_aa: CASTQGVVGGYTF; cdr3_nt: TGTGCCAGCACCCAAGGGGTAGTTGGTGGCTACACCTTC; j_call: TRBJ1-2; clone_size: NA; cdr3_length: 13; d_call: NA; v_call: TRBV7-2
cdr3_aa: CASSQPLTGQNIQYF; cdr3_nt: TGCGCCAGCAGCCAGCCCTTGACAGGGCAAAACATTCAGTACTTC; j_call: TRBJ2-4; clone_size: NA; cdr3_length: 15; d_call: TRBD1; v_call: TRBV4-1
cdr3_aa: CASTRAGGYEQYF; cdr3_nt: TGTGCCAGCACCCGAGCGGGAGGATACGAGCAGTACTTC; j_call: TRBJ2-7; clone_size: NA; cdr3_length: 13; d_call: TRBD2; v_call: TRBV5-6
cdr3_aa: CATSSPWGDANEKLFF; cdr3_nt: TGTGCCACCAGCAGCCCCTGGGGAGATGCTAATGAAAAACTGTTTTTT; j_call: TRBJ1-4; clone_size: NA; cdr3_length: 16; d_call: NA; v_call: TRBV15
cdr3_aa: CSVDRDSYNEQFF; cdr3_nt: TGCAGCGTGGACCGGGACTCTTACAATGAGCAGTTCTTC; j_call: TRBJ2-1; clone_size: NA; cdr3_length: 13; d_call: NA; v_call: TRBV29-1
cdr3_aa: CASSRTGLYNQPQHF; cdr3_nt: TGTGCCAGTAGTAGGACAGGGCTTTACAATCAGCCCCAGCATTTT; j_call: TRBJ1-5; clone_size: few; cdr3_length: 15; d_call: TRBD1; v_call: TRBV19
cdr3_aa: CASSETGADGYTF; cdr3_nt: TGTGCCAGCAGTGAGACAGGAGCGGATGGCTACACCTTC; j_call: TRBJ1-2; clone_size: few; cdr3_length: 13; d_call: NA; v_call: TRBV2
cdr3_aa: CASSESKTSTDTQYF; cdr3_nt: TGCGCCAGCAGTGAGTCGAAAACTAGCACAGATACGCAGTATTTT; j_call: TRBJ2-3; clone_size: few; cdr3_length: 15; d_call: NA; v_call: TRBV10-2
cdr3_aa: CASSALAGNTEAFF; cdr3_nt: TGTGCCAGCAGCGCCTTGGCGGGTAACACTGAAGCTTTCTTT; j_call: TRBJ1-1; clone_size: few; cdr3_length: 14; d_call: NA; v_call: TRBV11-2
cdr3_aa: CASSLLAGWNTEAFF; cdr3_nt: TGCGCCAGCAGCTTGTTGGCAGGGTGGAACACTGAAGCTTTCTTT; j_call: TRBJ1-1; clone_size: NA; cdr3_length: 15; d_call: NA; v_call: TRBV5-1
cdr3_aa: CASFKSSAGGSYNEQFF; cdr3_nt: TGTGCCAGCTTCAAGAGCTCAGCGGGAGGCTCCTACAATGAGCAGTTCTTC; j_call: TRBJ2-1; clone_size: NA; cdr3_length: 17; d_call: TRBD2; v_call: TRBV7-9
cdr3_aa: CASSVAQLAGVYNEQFF; cdr3_nt: TGTGCCAGCAGCGTAGCTCAACTAGCGGGGGTCTACAATGAGCAGTTCTTC; j_call: TRBJ2-1; clone_size: few; cdr3_length: 17; d_call: TRBD2; v_call: TRBV9
cdr3_aa: CASSQDDAAQETQYF; cdr3_nt: TGTGCCAGCAGCCAAGATGATGCGGCACAAGAGACCCAGTACTTC; j_call: TRBJ2-5; clone_size: few; cdr3_length: 15; d_call: NA; v_call: TRBV4-2
cdr3_aa: CSARGAYEQFF; cdr3_nt: TGCAGTGCGAGAGGGGCTTATGAGCAGTTCTTC; j_call: TRBJ2-1; clone_size: NA; cdr3_length: 11; d_call: NA; v_call: TRBV20-1
cdr3_aa: CASSQQAGRTDTQYF; cdr3_nt: TGTGCCAGCAGCCAGCAGGCGGGGAGAACAGATACGCAGTATTTT; j_call: TRBJ2-3; clone_size: few; cdr3_length: 15; d_call: NA; v_call: TRBV5-4
cdr3_aa: CASSQLQGVNSPLHF; cdr3_nt: TGTGCCAGCAGTCAACTCCAGGGGGTAAATTCACCCCTCCACTTT; j_call: TRBJ1-6; clone_size: few; cdr3_length: 15; d_call: TRBD1; v_call: TRBV14
cdr3_aa: CAWSRGTSYEQYF; cdr3_nt: TGTGCCTGGAGCAGGGGCACCTCCTACGAGCAGTACTTC; j_call: TRBJ2-7; clone_size: few; cdr3_length: 13; d_call: NA; v_call: TRBV30
cdr3_aa: CASRTGGSSYEQYF; cdr3_nt: TGTGCCAGCAGGACAGGGGGGAGCTCCTACGAGCAGTACTTC; j_call: TRBJ2-7; clone_size: few; cdr3_length: 14; d_call: TRBD1; v_call: TRBV6-5
cdr3_aa: CASSLGGGTYEQYF; cdr3_nt: TGTGCCAGCAGCCTTGGGGGGGGCACCTACGAGCAGTACTTC; j_call: TRBJ2-7; clone_size: few; cdr3_length: 14; d_call: NA; v_call: TRBV7-9
cdr3_aa: CASSPPGQSNTEAFF; cdr3_nt: TGTGCCAGCTCACCACCAGGACAATCGAACACTGAAGCTTTCTTT; j_call: TRBJ1-1; clone_size: few; cdr3_length: 15; d_call: NA; v_call: TRBV18
cdr3_aa: CASSDRQGPNYGYTF; cdr3_nt: TGTGCCAGTAGTGACCGACAGGGGCCTAACTATGGCTACACCTTC; j_call: TRBJ1-2; clone_size: NA; cdr3_length: 15; d_call: TRBD1; v_call: TRBV19
cdr3_aa: CSVETGTGRITGELFF; cdr3_nt: TGCAGCGTTGAAACCGGGACAGGGAGGATCACCGGGGAGCTGTTTTTT; j_call: TRBJ2-2; clone_size: NA; cdr3_length: 16; d_call: TRBD1; v_call: TRBV29-1
cdr3_aa: CASSQELARRFSGANVLTF; cdr3_nt: TGCGCCAGCAGCCAAGAATTAGCCAGGAGGTTCTCTGGGGCCAACGTCCTGACTTTC; j_call: TRBJ2-6; clone_size: NA; cdr3_length: 19; d_call: NA; v_call: TRBV4-3
cdr3_aa: CASSPGGREKLFF; cdr3_nt: TGTGCCAGCAGTCCAGGGGGCAGGGAAAAACTGTTTTTT; j_call: TRBJ1-4; clone_size: NA; cdr3_length: 13; d_call: TRBD1; v_call: TRBV7-9
cdr3_aa: CASRHTVRGRETQYF; cdr3_nt: TGTGCCAGCAGGCATACTGTAAGGGGGCGAGAGACCCAGTACTTC; j_call: TRBJ2-5; clone_size: NA; cdr3_length: 15; d_call: TRBD1; v_call: TRBV25-1